This T cell receptor beta chain was sequenced during a study of blood T cells in healthy people across ages. Findings of the study overall: While age rose, TCR beta diversity per million T cells dropped in a roughly linear way. Estimated diversity, derived from one million T cells, was regarded as an underestimate.

This clonotype showed up just a few times. Antigen unknown. Alongside a J-beta primer mix, a sample-barcoded 5' primer served in a second PCR lasting about 7 to 12 cycles. One entry per CDR3 protein, called by TCRdb with MiXCR from the 5' RACE reads. The sample holds 710,000 or so distinct CDR3 sequences; about 20% are singletons and the top ten take around a fifth. V was cut by 1 base and J by 4 bases, with 9 bases left in between. Germline CDR1 reads LGHNA; CDR2 reads YNFKEQ. This CDR3 comprises 14 residues. Sequenced: blood. This chain joins TRBV4-2 and TRBJ2-3; D unresolved. The TCR was taken from a man between 65 and 80 years old in good health. The chain's CDR3 is CASSQGVRADTQYF. CDR3 sequence (DNA): TGTGCCAGCAGCCAAGGTGTGCGCGCAGATACGCAGTATTTT.